Given below is one T cell receptor (beta chain) in context. From the 5' RACE reads, TCRdb called clonotypes with MiXCR, one entry per CDR3 protein. The profile shows under 900,000 distinct CDR3 sequences, about 20% of them singletons. These data come from a study of identical twins. The germline V and J ends were trimmed by 6 bases and 4 bases, with 17 bases remaining between them. Germline V CDR1 and CDR2: MNHNS, SASEGT. The CDR3 consists of 15 residues. These data were likewise used in another study, on T cells expressing NK-cell markers.

The specimen sequenced was PBMCs. V is TRBV6-1 and J is TRBJ2-3, with D possibly TRBD1 on 6 matching bases. The receptor was isolated from a woman aged 18-29 years in good health. CDR3 protein: CASRRGTGMPDTQYF. DNA of the CDR3: TGTGCCAGCAGAAGAGGAACAGGGATGCCAGATACGCAGTATTTT.